The 26 T cell receptor beta chains below come from one sample, sequenced in a study of cytomegalovirus exposure and HLA in healthy donors. TCRdb keeps only in-frame clones here, not all; method: immunoSEQ multiplex PCR. Of over 200,000 clones listed, approximately 80% were seen once; the top ten hold more than 13%. The sequencing input was PBMCs. Every receptor here comes from a young woman in good health and CMV-seropositive.

The chain links TRBV20-1 to TRBJ2-7; D is undetermined. Germline V CDR1 and CDR2: DFQATT, SNEGSKA (reference sequence). V was trimmed by 5 bases and J by 5 bases, leaving 7 bases between them. The CDR3 runs 10 residues. CDR3 loop: CSAADNEQYF. For the CDR3, the DNA is TGCAGTGCTGCCGACAACGAGCAGTACTTC.

In this sample, this clone turned up many times. The chain combines TRBV30 with TRBJ2-6; D remains unclear. The CDR3 runs to 16 residues. Germline values: CDR1 GTSNPN, CDR2 SVGIG (reference sequence). The V and J ends lost 2 bases and 1 base respectively, with 12 bases between them. The CDR3 DNA follows: TGTGCCTGGAGTCCGATCAGGATTTCTGGGGCCAACGTCCTGACTTTC. It translates to CAWSPIRISGANVLTF.

The J gene is TRBJ2-7, the V gene TRBV19, with 7 bases fitting TRBD2. Germline-derived CDR1 and CDR2 are LNHDA and SQIVND (reference sequence). The length of the CDR3 is 14 residues. Trimming cost V 2 bases and J 2 bases; bases outside gene matches: 3. The CDR3 nucleotides read TGTGCCAGTAGTATAACGGCGGGAGCCTACGAGCAGTACTTC. Residues: CASSITAGAYEQYF.

The chain has TRBV2 and TRBJ2-2; D possibly corresponds to TRBD2 (5 bases). V was clipped by 7 bases and J by 0 bases, with 9 bases between them. The CDR3 totals 14 residues. Germline-derived CDR1 and CDR2 are SNHLY and FYNNEI. CDR3 protein: CASTGGPNTGELFF. CDR3 coding DNA: TGTGCCAGCACTGGCGGGCCGAACACCGGGGAGCTGTTTTTT.

V and J are TRBV7-9 and TRBJ2-7; 10 positions agree with TRBD1. CDR3 size: 14 residues. V trimming: 2 bases; J trimming: 5 bases; junction bases outside the gene matches: 3. Germline V CDR1 and CDR2: SEHNR, FQNEAQ (reference sequence). The CDR3 loop reads CASSLRGTGDEQYF. The CDR3 nucleotides are TGTGCCAGCAGCTTAAGAGGGACAGGGGACGAGCAGTACTTC. Full variable domain (outside the CDR3, taken from reference TRBV7-9 and TRBJ2-7): DTGVSQNPRHKITKRGQNVTFRCDPISEHNRLYWYRQTLGQGPEFLTYFQNEAQLEKSRLLSDRFSAERPKGSFSTLEIQRTEQGDSAMYLCASSLRGTGDEQYFGPGTRLTVT.

This rearrangement joins TRBV29-1 to TRBJ2-7; D tentatively fits TRBD1 or TRBD2 (5 bases each). This CDR3 has 12 residues. Trimming shortened V by 6 bases and J by 2 bases, and 11 bases separated the two germline ends. Germline V gene data show CDR1 as SQVTM and CDR2 as ANQGSEA. This chain's CDR3 is CSVRGTPYEQYF. The DNA of the CDR3 is TGCAGCGTGAGAGGGACCCCCTACGAGCAGTACTTC.

This sequence joins TRBV6-1 and TRBJ2-4, with D possibly being TRBD2 (5 bases). This CDR3 has 19 residues. CDR1 is MNHNS and CDR2 is SASEGT in the germline V gene. Trimming removed 2 bases from V and 2 bases from J, with 22 bases in between. The DNA of the CDR3 is TGTGCCAGCAGTGAAAACTTTTTGGGCCCCGGGGAGACCAAAAACATTCAGTACTTC. Protein: CASSENFLGPGETKNIQYF.

The rearrangement links TRBV5-1 to TRBJ2-7, with 9 bases lining up with TRBD1. The CDR3 length is 14 residues. In germline, CDR1 is SGHRS, CDR2 YFSETQ. V was clipped by 3 bases and J by 3 bases; unmatched bases: 4. The CDR3 sequence is CASSSGQGRYEQYF. The DNA of the CDR3 is TGCGCCAGCAGCTCGGGACAGGGTCGCTACGAGCAGTACTTC.

This clone appeared once. The J gene is TRBJ2-7, the V gene TRBV18; 11 nucleotides align to TRBD2. V was clipped by 3 bases and J by 0 bases; unmatched bases: 1. The CDR3 covers 15 residues. Germline CDR1 is KGHSH and CDR2 is LQKENI. The CDR3 region has the DNA TGTGCCAGCTCACCCGGACTAGCGGGCTCCTACGAGCAGTACTTC. It translates to CASSPGLAGSYEQYF.

This sequence joins TRBV14 and TRBJ1-1; D gene ambiguous. This CDR3 region has 14 residues. CDR1 is SGHDN and CDR2 is FVKESK in the germline V gene. V shed 1 base and J shed 5 bases, with 11 bases lying between them. The CDR3 DNA is TGTGCCAGCAGCCAAGTCGGGTTGGTGACTGAAGCTTTCTTT. This sequence encodes CASSQVGLVTEAFF.

This chain joins TRBV11-3 and TRBJ2-7, with 11 bases aligning to TRBD2. This CDR3 contains 16 residues. The ends lost 5 bases at V and 4 bases at J; junction bases unmatched: 10. Germline V gene sequence: CDR1 SGHNT, CDR2 YENEEA. DNA of the CDR3: TGTGCCAGCAGCCTGCTGCCGGGACTAGCGGCTTACGAGCAGTACTTC. Translating it yields CASSLLPGLAAYEQYF.

This sequence joins TRBV7-2 and TRBJ2-6; no reliable D call. The CDR3 contains 15 residues. The V end lost 2 bases, the J end lost 0 bases, and 5 bases lay between the germline ends. Germline loops: CDR1 SGHTA, CDR2 FQGNSA. CDR3 residues: CASSLQSSGANVLTF. DNA of the CDR3: TGTGCCAGCAGCTTACAATCCTCTGGGGCCAACGTCCTGACTTTC.

The chain couples TRBV2 to TRBJ1-4; D unresolved. The V end lost 5 bases, the J end lost 7 bases, and 17 bases lay between the germline ends. CDR1 and CDR2 from the germline V gene are SNHLY and FYNNEI. This CDR3 contains 15 residues. The CDR3 sequence: CASSPLTGIGEKLFF. Here the CDR3 DNA reads TGTGCCAGCAGTCCCCTTACGGGGATTGGTGAAAAACTGTTTTTT.

The chain links TRBV7-2 to TRBJ2-7; TRBD1 agrees at 7 bases. CDR1 SGHTA and CDR2 FQGNSA come from the germline V gene. The V gene end was trimmed by 2 bases and the J gene end by 0 bases; junction bases not matched to a gene: 4. The CDR3 extends over 15 amino acids. This chain's CDR3 is CASSLKGQSSYEQYF. The DNA of the CDR3 is TGTGCCAGCAGCTTAAAGGGACAGAGCTCCTACGAGCAGTACTTC. Full variable domain (outside the CDR3, taken from reference TRBV7-2 and TRBJ2-7): GAGVSQSPSNKVTEKGKDVELRCDPISGHTALYWYRQSLGQGLEFLIYFQGNSAPDKSGLPSDRFSAERTGGSVSTLTIQRTQQEDSAVYLCASSLKGQSSYEQYFGPGTRLTVT.

The chain combines TRBV29-1 with TRBJ1-2; a weak D match, TRBD1 (5 bases). CDR1 is SQVTM and CDR2 is ANQGSEA in the germline V gene. Trimming pared 0 bases from V and 5 bases from J, leaving 16 bases between. The CDR3 extends over 15 amino acids. The CDR3 region is CSVEERGRGLYGYTF. DNA of the CDR3: TGCAGCGTTGAAGAGAGGGGACGGGGCTTGTATGGCTACACCTTC.

The rearrangement uses TRBV6-6 and TRBJ1-1; 8 bases fit TRBD1. Germline CDR1 MNHNY, CDR2 SVGAGI (reference sequence). J was trimmed by 3 bases and V by 7 bases; bases with no gene match: 7. CDR3 length equals 14 residues. The CDR3 reads CASTRTGGYTEAFF. For the CDR3, the DNA is TGTGCCAGCACAAGAACAGGGGGTTACACTGAAGCTTTCTTT.

This chain joins TRBV28 and TRBJ1-2, with 12 bases aligning to TRBD1. With V trimmed by 8 bases and J by 8 bases, 6 bases remained unmatched. The CDR3 has 13 residues. CDR1 is MDHEN and CDR2 is SYDVKM in the germline V gene. The CDR3 sequence: CASRDRGLDGYTF. As DNA, the CDR3 is TGTGCCAGCCGGGACAGGGGGCTCGACGGCTACACCTTC.

The chain joins TRBV4-1 to TRBJ1-5, with D uncertain. This CDR3 is built from 13 residues. V was cut by 1 base and J by 8 bases, with 9 bases left in between. Germline V gene sequence: CDR1 MGHRA, CDR2 YSYEKL. The CDR3 spells CASSQGFTEPQHF. The CDR3 DNA follows: TGCGCCAGCAGCCAAGGGTTTACGGAGCCCCAGCATTTT.

The chain has TRBV6-5 and TRBJ2-7, with D perhaps matching TRBD1 (7 bases). The CDR3 is 15 residues long. Germline CDR1 reads MNHEY; CDR2 reads SVGAGI. V dropped 6 bases and J dropped 2 bases, with 17 bases sitting between them. Here the CDR3 DNA reads TGTGCCAGCAGACGCGACAGGGAGGCTACCTACGAGCAGTACTTC. This codes for CASRRDREATYEQYF.

The V call is TRBV7-9, the J call TRBJ2-1; 12 positions match TRBD2. V shed 6 bases and J 4 bases; nucleotides not matched to a gene: 4. Per the germline V gene, CDR1 is SEHNR and CDR2 is FQNEAQ (reference sequence). The CDR3 is 15 residues long. CDR3 coding DNA: TGTGCCAGCAGTAGGACTAGCGGGGCTTACAATGAGCAGTTCTTC. Encoded protein: CASSRTSGAYNEQFF.

This rearrangement joins TRBV13 to TRBJ2-5; 7 nucleotides line up with TRBD1. This CDR3 has 14 amino acids. The V and J ends lost 2 bases and 5 bases, in that order; junction bases with no gene match: 5. Germline V CDR1 and CDR2: PRHDT, FYEKMQ (reference sequence). CDR3 region: CASSLRQGRETQYF. In DNA, the CDR3 is TGTGCCAGCAGCTTACGACAGGGAAGGGAGACCCAGTACTTC.

In this sample, this clone turned up a few times. The chain joins TRBV6-5 to TRBJ2-2; 7 nucleotides align to TRBD2. Germline lookup yields CDR1 MNHEY and CDR2 SVGAGI. V was clipped by 4 bases and J by 2 bases; unmatched bases: 4. This CDR3 comprises 15 residues. In DNA form, the CDR3 reads TGTGCCAGCAGTTTGGCGGGAGAAAACACCGGGGAGCTGTTTTTT. It specifies CASSLAGENTGELFF.

The gene calls are TRBV9 and TRBJ2-7, with 7 positions matching TRBD2. This CDR3 has 15 residues. Germline V CDR1 and CDR2: SGDLS, YYNGEE. With V trimmed by 0 bases and J by 2 bases, 5 bases remained unmatched. The DNA for the CDR3 is TGTGCCAGCAGCGTAGACAGCGGGACCCCCTACGAGCAGTACTTC. As protein: CASSVDSGTPYEQYF.

The rearrangement links TRBV11-2 to TRBJ2-5, with TRBD1 identical over 9 bases. In germline, CDR1 is SGHAT, CDR2 FQNNGV. Unmatched junction bases numbered 4, after V lost 5 bases and J lost 3 bases. The length of the CDR3 is 14 residues. CDR3 DNA sequence: TGTGCCAGCAGCAGGGGGGACAGGGAAGAGACCCAGTACTTC. It encodes CASSRGDREETQYF.

The chain employs TRBV7-9 and TRBJ1-2; D is ambiguous. The CDR3 contains 13 residues. Germline-derived CDR1 and CDR2 are SEHNR and FQNEAQ (reference sequence). V lost 5 bases to trimming and J lost 9 bases, with 16 bases between them. The CDR3 DNA is TGTGCCAGCAGCCCCAAATCGGGTCCCCGCTACACCTTC. This sequence encodes CASSPKSGPRYTF.

This rearrangement joins TRBV29-1 to TRBJ2-7; D is unresolved. CDR1 is SQVTM and CDR2 is ANQGSEA in the germline V gene. The CDR3 runs 12 residues. V gave up 4 bases and J gave up 2 bases, with 9 bases separating them. The CDR3 sequence is CSVGLGTYEQYF. Written as DNA, the CDR3 is TGCAGCGTTGGGCTAGGAACCTACGAGCAGTACTTC.